Below are 5 T cell receptor beta chains sequenced from a single sample in a study of response to subunit inactivated influenza vaccine. MiXCR, applied by TCRdb to the RT-PCR reads, yields one record per CDR3 protein. The sample lists hundreds of thousands of distinct CDR3 sequences, 15% to 19% occurring once. The sequenced sample was PBMCs from blood, obtained about 13 days after vaccination. These receptors came from a man over 45 who received an inactivated influenza vaccine.

The V call is TRBV6-2 or TRBV6-3, the J call TRBJ2-5; 10 positions agree with TRBD2. This CDR3 spans 16 amino acids. The V segment lost 2 bases and the J segment 1 base; nucleotides outside the gene matches: 4. The V gene's germline CDR1 is MNHEY and CDR2 SVGEGT. The CDR3 DNA is TGTGCCAGCAGTTACCAGCGGGGGGGCACCCAAGAGACCCAGTACTTC. The encoded protein is CASSYQRGGTQETQYF.

This clonotype turned up a few times. V is TRBV6-2 or TRBV6-3 and J is TRBJ1-4, with D possibly matching TRBD1 (5 bases). Trimming stripped 8 bases from V and 10 bases from J, with 23 bases between. CDR1 is MNHEY, CDR2 SVGEGT, per germline. The CDR3 totals 15 residues. For the CDR3, the DNA is TGTGCCAGCCGCGACGGGGGACCGGCGAGACGAAAACTGTTTTTT. It codes for CASRDGGPARRKLFF.

This clonotype showed up just a few times. The chain uses TRBV7-2 and TRBJ1-2; no reliable D call. The ends were cut back, 5 bases at V and 8 bases at J, with 15 bases in the middle. CDR1 is SGHTA, CDR2 FQGNSA, per germline. This CDR3 is 13 amino acids long. The chain's CDR3 is CASSIESGGGYTF. The CDR3, as DNA: TGTGCCAGCAGCATAGAGAGCGGTGGGGGCTACACCTTC.

This clonotype was seen repeatedly, ten times or more. CDR3 amino acids: CSVATGAWDTQYF. In nucleotides, the CDR3 is TGCAGCGTTGCGACAGGGGCTTGGGATACGCAGTATTTT. V and J are TRBV29-1 and TRBJ2-3, with 8 bases that match TRBD1. CDR1 is SQVTM and CDR2 is ANQGSEA in the germline V gene. The CDR3 contains 13 residues. V lost 4 bases to trimming and J lost 6 bases; unmatched junction nucleotides: 6.

This clonotype was picked up a small number of times. This sequence joins TRBV5-5 and TRBJ1-5; unclear D gene. The CDR3 is 15 amino acids. Trimming stripped 0 bases from V and 3 bases from J, with 10 bases between. Germline V lookup: CDR1 SGHKS, CDR2 YYEKEE (reference sequence). The CDR3 bases are TGTGCCAGCAGCTTGGAGGCAGAAGCCAATCAGCCCCAGCATTTT. Its translation: CASSLEAEANQPQHF.